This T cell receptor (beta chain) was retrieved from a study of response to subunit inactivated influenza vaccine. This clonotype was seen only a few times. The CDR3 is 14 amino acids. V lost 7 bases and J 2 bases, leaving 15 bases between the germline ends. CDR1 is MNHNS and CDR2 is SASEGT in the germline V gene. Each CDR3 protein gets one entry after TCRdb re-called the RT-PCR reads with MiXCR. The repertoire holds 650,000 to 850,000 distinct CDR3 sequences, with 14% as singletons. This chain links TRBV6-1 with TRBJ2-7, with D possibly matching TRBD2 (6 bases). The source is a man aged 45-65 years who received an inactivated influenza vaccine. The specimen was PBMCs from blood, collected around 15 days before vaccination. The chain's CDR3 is CASTPGGNTYEQYF. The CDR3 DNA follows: TGTGCCAGCACCCCAGGCGGGAACACCTACGAGCAGTACTTC.